This T cell receptor (beta chain) was captured in a study of CD8+ T cells in alopecia areata. Study results and limitations: Tofacitinib significantly lowered scalp clonality and expanded CD8+ clones among the top 100. An increase in clonality over normal scalp was evident in lesional scalp, especially alopecia totalis/universalis.

Extracted from the samples, RNA was reverse transcribed into cDNA to serve as the sequencing template. Assay used: immunoSEQ multiplex PCR; TCRdb lists only in-frame clones, some missing. This table holds 100,000 to 140,000 clones, roughly 84% found once. Noted treatment: oral pan-JAK inhibitor, 5-10 mg twice daily. Both peripheral blood and punch biopsies of lesional scalp skin were obtained from patients who had alopecia areata. The CDR3 consists of 14 residues. V lost 5 bases to trimming and J lost 2 bases, with 12 bases between them. Germline V gene data show CDR1 as LNHDA and CDR2 as SQIVND (reference sequence). Notes on this clone: Its specificity is not known.

This TCR was recovered from a human donor with alopecia areata. The chain uses TRBV19 and TRBJ1-2; D not certain. The specimen was CD8+ T cells sorted from blood, collected at week 24, from a patient treated with tofacitinib. The CDR3 coding sequence is TGTGCCAGTAGTTCCTCCTTGGGCAACTATGGCTACACCTTC. Translating gives CASSSSLGNYGYTF.